Listed below are T cell receptor beta chains from one sample, sequenced in a study of identical twins. TCRdb passed the 5' RACE reads through MiXCR, listing each CDR3 protein once. The profile shows fewer than 250,000 distinct CDR3 sequences, roughly 7% of them singletons. The data also belong to a second study, concerning yellow fever vaccine responses in identical twins.

The material sequenced was memory (CD45RO+) T cells sorted from blood. These receptor sequences come from a woman under 30 in good health. Each CDR3 is given with its conserved first and last residue. The D gene is left open where the match is weak. Not all rows give a size; the values are once, few, many and, for expanded clones, a class.

- | TRBJ2-5 | - | TRBV4-2 | CASSQEGSPPQETQYF | TGTGCCAGCAGCCAAGAGGGTAGTCCCCCTCAAGAGACCCAGTACTTC
TRBD1 | TRBJ2-7 | - | TRBV27 | CASSYLWTGSSYEQYF | TGTGCCAGCAGTTATTTATGGACAGGGAGCTCCTACGAGCAGTACTTC
- | TRBJ1-2 | many | TRBV5-1 | CASSPGAGYTF | TGCGCCAGCAGTCCGGGGGCTGGCTACACCTTC
- | TRBJ2-2 | many | TRBV5-1 | CASSLGPSSGELFF | TGCGCCAGCAGCTTGGGTCCTAGTTCCGGGGAGCTGTTTTTT
TRBD1 | TRBJ1-6 | - | TRBV13 | CASSLAGGSSPLHF | TGTGCCAGCAGCCTGGCAGGGGGTAGTTCACCCCTCCACTTT
- | TRBJ1-2 | many | TRBV5-1 | CASSNRHGYTF | TGCGCCAGCAGCAACAGACATGGCTACACCTTC
- | TRBJ2-5 | many | TRBV3-1 | CASSQAKGFRNVPQETQYF | TGTGCCAGCAGCCAAGCAAAAGGGTTTCGGAATGTGCCCCAAGAGACCCAGTACTTC
- | TRBJ2-5 | - | TRBV20-1 | CSAGAETQYF | TGCAGTGCGGGGGCAGAGACCCAGTACTTC
- | TRBJ1-1 | once | TRBV14 | CASSYRYTEAFF | TGTGCCAGCAGCTACAGATACACTGAAGCTTTCTTT
- | TRBJ2-5 | - | TRBV7-9 | CASSPMTRLGTQYF | TGTGCCAGCAGCCCCATGACCCGTCTGGGGACCCAGTACTTC
TRBD1 | TRBJ2-7 | many | TRBV5-6 | CASSWGQGGYYEQYF | TGTGCCAGCAGCTGGGGACAGGGAGGATACTACGAGCAGTACTTC
- | TRBJ2-7 | - | TRBV20-1 | CSAKFAGLAEQYF | TGCAGTGCTAAGTTTGCGGGCCTGGCAGAGCAGTACTTC
- | TRBJ1-1 | - | TRBV13 | CASSLRGGVAFF | TGTGCCAGCAGCCTCCGGGGGGGGGTCGCTTTCTTT
- | TRBJ2-2 | many | TRBV7-2 | CASSSPRPRELFF | TGTGCCAGCAGCTCCCCGAGGCCACGGGAGCTGTTTTTT
- | TRBJ1-1 | many | TRBV29-1 | CSVRQQNTEAFF | TGCAGCGTTCGACAGCAGAACACTGAAGCTTTCTTT
- | TRBJ2-5 | many | TRBV3-1 | CASSQTTGSGETQYF | TGTGCCAGCAGCCAAACTACAGGGTCAGGAGAGACCCAGTACTTC
- | TRBJ2-5 | - | TRBV19 | CASSIGGAETQYF | TGTGCCAGTAGTATCGGGGGAGCGGAGACCCAGTACTTC
TRBD1 | TRBJ2-2 | few | TRBV11-3 | CASSFLGQGASGELFF | TGTGCCAGCAGCTTCCTCGGACAGGGGGCGAGCGGGGAGCTGTTTTTT
TRBD1 | TRBJ2-2 | many | TRBV24-1 | CATSDPQGKRANTGELFF | TGTGCCACCAGTGATCCACAGGGGAAAAGAGCGAACACCGGGGAGCTGTTTTTT
TRBD2 | TRBJ2-5 | - | TRBV4-1 | CASSPALAGGQETQYF | TGCGCCAGCAGCCCCGCGCTAGCGGGGGGCCAAGAGACCCAGTACTTC
- | TRBJ2-3 | - | TRBV7-9 | CASSPLSRSTDTQYF | TGTGCCAGCAGCCCTTTATCGCGGAGCACAGATACGCAGTATTTT
TRBD2 | TRBJ2-5 | few | TRBV9 | CASSGHPGLAETQYF | TGTGCCAGCAGCGGACACCCAGGACTAGCAGAGACCCAGTACTTC
TRBD2 | TRBJ2-1 | many | TRBV10-3 | CAISETWTSGKSNEQFF | TGTGCCATCAGTGAGACTTGGACTAGCGGGAAGTCGAATGAGCAGTTCTTC
- | TRBJ1-6 | - | TRBV20-1 | CSATLTGKDSPLHF | TGCAGTGCTACCCTTACAGGGAAGGATTCACCCCTCCACTTT
TRBD2 | TRBJ2-2 | - | TRBV6-1 | CASRTSGGAGELFF | TGTGCCAGCAGGACTAGCGGGGGGGCCGGGGAGCTGTTTTTT
- | TRBJ2-7 | - | TRBV28 | CASSFPPPEYEQYF | TGTGCCAGCAGTTTCCCTCCGCCGGAATACGAGCAGTACTTC
TRBD2 | TRBJ2-1 | - | TRBV6-2/TRBV6-3 | CASFGMTRGLGGNEQFF | TGTGCCAGCTTCGGGATGACGCGGGGACTAGGTGGCAATGAGCAGTTCTTC
- | TRBJ1-5 | many | TRBV12-3/TRBV12-4 | CASSPEGGNGNQPQHF | TGTGCCAGCAGCCCGGAGGGGGGCAATGGCAATCAGCCCCAGCATTTT
TRBD1 | TRBJ2-3 | - | TRBV11-1 | CASSLTGGSADTQYF | TGTGCCAGCAGCCTGACAGGGGGCTCGGCAGATACGCAGTATTTT
- | TRBJ2-1 | few | TRBV2 | CASNSVGTGYNEQFF | TGTGCCAGCAATTCGGTTGGGACGGGTTACAATGAGCAGTTCTTC
- | TRBJ2-2 | few | TRBV5-6 | CASSLLVITGELFF | TGTGCCAGCAGCTTGCTGGTGATCACCGGGGAGCTGTTTTTT
TRBD2 | TRBJ2-1 | - | TRBV20-1 | CSASLAGGPGSNEQFF | TGCAGTGCTAGTTTAGCGGGGGGGCCGGGGAGCAATGAGCAGTTCTTC
TRBD1 | TRBJ2-4 | few | TRBV15 | CATSNYPGGTVGAKNIQYF | TGTGCCACCAGCAATTATCCTGGTGGGACAGTGGGAGCCAAAAACATTCAGTACTTC
- | TRBJ1-6 | - | TRBV7-8 | CASSLEGTINSPLHF | TGTGCCAGCAGCTTAGAGGGGACAATTAATTCACCCCTCCACTTT
TRBD2 | TRBJ2-1 | few | TRBV12-3/TRBV12-4 | CASSTGTSGGQNEQFF | TGTGCCAGCAGTACCGGGACTAGCGGGGGTCAGAATGAGCAGTTCTTC
TRBD1 | TRBJ2-7 | many | TRBV5-1 | CASSLIFSGQGAREQYF | TGCGCCAGCAGCTTGATTTTCTCGGGACAGGGGGCGCGTGAGCAGTACTTC
- | TRBJ2-5 | - | TRBV7-6 | CASTLGTQETQYF | TGTGCCAGCACACTAGGAACCCAAGAGACCCAGTACTTC
- | TRBJ2-2 | few | TRBV10-3 | CAIRADFVGELFF | TGTGCCATAAGGGCGGATTTCGTCGGGGAGCTGTTTTTT
- | TRBJ2-1 | many | TRBV11-2 | CASSLVPRGDNEQFF | TGTGCCAGCAGCTTAGTCCCCCGCGGGGACAATGAGCAGTTCTTC
- | TRBJ1-1 | few | TRBV19 | CASSISSVRTGEAFF | TGTGCCAGTAGTATTTCCTCGGTCCGAACAGGTGAAGCTTTCTTT
- | TRBJ1-3 | - | TRBV28 | CASSLWGARTGNTIYF | TGTGCCAGCAGTTTGTGGGGGGCGCGGACTGGAAACACCATATATTTT
TRBD1 | TRBJ1-3 | - | TRBV6-1 | CASTTGTGGGDTIYF | TGTGCCAGCACTACCGGGACAGGGGGAGGAGACACCATATATTTT
TRBD2 | TRBJ2-2 | many | TRBV28 | CATENGIAGESTGELFF | TGTGCCACCGAGAATGGTATAGCGGGAGAAAGCACCGGGGAGCTGTTTTTT
- | TRBJ1-4 | many | TRBV4-1 | CASSQDQGPNEKLFF | TGCGCCAGCAGCCAAGATCAGGGCCCGAATGAAAAACTGTTTTTT
- | TRBJ2-7 | - | TRBV2 | CASSETGISYEQYF | TGTGCCAGCAGTGAAACGGGGATCTCCTACGAGCAGTACTTC
TRBD2 | TRBJ2-1 | many | TRBV28 | CASRPSGGVRNEQFF | TGTGCCAGCAGACCTAGCGGGGGAGTAAGAAATGAGCAGTTCTTC
TRBD2 | TRBJ2-2 | few | TRBV4-2 | CASSHATGGLPANTGELFF | TGTGCCAGCAGCCATGCTACGGGAGGGCTACCGGCGAACACCGGGGAGCTGTTTTTT
TRBD2 | TRBJ2-5 | many | TRBV5-1 | CASSWAYTSDSQETQYF | TGCGCCAGCAGCTGGGCCTATACTAGCGACTCACAAGAGACCCAGTACTTC
TRBD2 | TRBJ2-3 | few | TRBV3-1 | CASSPSGRTADTQYF | TGTGCCAGCAGCCCTAGCGGGAGGACGGCAGATACGCAGTATTTT
TRBD2 | TRBJ2-2 | many | TRBV5-1 | CASSSGLANTGELFF | TGCGCCAGCAGCTCGGGACTAGCGAACACCGGGGAGCTGTTTTTT
- | TRBJ2-1 | many | TRBV6-1 | CASREPGPGNEQFF | TGTGCCAGCAGGGAACCCGGACCAGGCAATGAGCAGTTCTTC
- | TRBJ2-2 | - | TRBV11-3 | CASSLGAVNTGELFF | TGTGCCAGCAGCTTAGGGGCAGTAAACACCGGGGAGCTGTTTTTT